Following are 9 T cell receptor beta chains from one sample sequenced in a study of T cells in women clearing cervical HPV infection. TCRdb keeps only in-frame clones here, not all; method: immunoSEQ multiplex PCR. The sample has 19,000 or so clones. Specimen: blood buffy coat. Source of these receptors: a woman aged 18-70 years with a cervical HPV16 infection that either progressed to CIN3+ or cleared (not recorded which).

Regarding this clone: The read halts 3 residues ahead of the CDR3 end, with the missing end drawn from the germline J gene. The chain uses TRBV10-3 and TRBJ1-1; maybe TRBD1 (6 bases). This CDR3 is 15 amino acids long. V was pared by 1 base and J by 5 bases, with 14 bases between. Germline V CDR1 and CDR2: ENHRY, SYGVKD. The CDR3 DNA, read in part, is TGTGCCATCAGTGAGTGGGGGGGCGGGAGGACTGAA. It is translated as CAISEWGGGRTE. From start to end, the CDR3 is CAISEWGGGRTEAFF.

Notes on this clone: Read coverage stops 3 residues before the CDR3 terminus; the germline J gene supplies the remainder. The V gene is TRBV5-4, the J gene TRBJ1-2, with 10 positions matching TRBD1. Germline V gene sequence: CDR1 SGHNT, CDR2 YYREEE (reference sequence). The CDR3 has 15 residues. With V trimmed by 0 bases and J by 4 bases, 3 bases remained unmatched. Incomplete CDR3 DNA: TGTGCCAGCAGCTTGGGACAGGGGGCGTCCTATGGC. Protein sequence: CASSLGQGASYG. The full CDR3 reads CASSLGQGASYGYTF.

Regarding this clone: The missing CDR3 end, 3 residues past where the read stops, is filled in from the germline J gene. This chain joins TRBV12-3 or TRBV12-4 and TRBJ2-1, with TRBD1 identical over 8 bases. With 4 bases clipped from V and 3 bases from J, the junction kept 5 bases outside the gene matches. This CDR3 contains 15 residues. The covered CDR3 bases are TGTGCCAGCAGTTCCACGACAGGGGTCTACAATGAG. Encoded protein: CASSSTTGVYNE. The full CDR3 reads CASSSTTGVYNEQFF.

As for this clone: The CDR3 end falls 3 residues outside the read, so it is completed with the germline J gene. The chain joins TRBV20-1 to TRBJ2-1; weak D call: TRBD1 (9 bases). The V gene's germline CDR1 is DFQATT and CDR2 SNEGSKA (reference sequence). With 6 bases removed from V and 8 bases from J, the gap between germline ends came to 20 bases. The CDR3 is 14 residues long. Partial CDR3 DNA: TGCAGTGCCAACCCGGGACAGGGACTAGATGAG. Protein: CSANPGQGLDE. The whole CDR3 reads CSANPGQGLDEQFF.

A word on this clone: The read gets to within 3 residues of the CDR3 end, and the germline J gene fills in the rest. The rearrangement links TRBV19 to TRBJ2-5; 11 bases align to TRBD1. There are 17 residues in the CDR3. The junction had 14 bases not matched to a gene; V was cut back by 6 bases and J by 5 bases. Germline CDR1 and CDR2: LNHDA and SQIVND (reference sequence). The DNA read from the CDR3 is TGTGCCAGTAGCCCATTGGGGACAGGGGGTAGGTGGGAGACC. This translates into CASSPLGTGGRWET. The whole CDR3 protein is CASSPLGTGGRWETQYF.

In the case of this clone: Sequencing ends 3 residues short of the CDR3 end; the germline J gene provides the rest. Other DNA sequences in this specimen translate into the identical CDR3. This chain joins TRBV18 and TRBJ2-7; D may be TRBD1 (6 bases). The CDR3 has 15 residues. Germline V lookup: CDR1 KGHSH, CDR2 LQKENI. The V end was cut by 6 bases, the J end by 3 bases, with 18 bases between. The sequenced CDR3 bases are TGTGCCAGCTCCCCCCGTCCAGGGGACGACTACGAG. Amino acids: CASSPRPGDDYE. The entire CDR3 sequence reads CASSPRPGDDYEQYF. Complete variable domain (other parts from reference TRBV18 and TRBJ2-7): NAGVMQNPRHLVRRRGQEARLRCSPMKGHSHVYWYRQLPEEGLKFMVYLQKENIIDESGMPKERFSAEFPKEGPSILRIQQVVRGDSAAYFCASSPRPGDDYEQYFGPGTRLTVT.

Remarks on this clone: Read sequence stops 3 residues before the CDR3 end, and the germline J gene provides the missing end. The V call is TRBV19, the J call TRBJ1-1; TRBD1 is a possible D gene (5 bases). Germline CDR1 is LNHDA and CDR2 is SQIVND (reference sequence). The CDR3 is made up of 13 amino acids. V was cut by 7 bases and J by 2 bases, with 11 bases left in between. Partial CDR3 DNA: TGTGCCAGTAAAGGGGAGAGTAACACTGAA. This translates into CASKGESNTE. The whole CDR3 sequence reads CASKGESNTEAFF.

With respect to this clone: The CDR3 end falls 3 residues outside the read, so it is completed with the germline J gene. The chain is built from TRBV30 and TRBJ2-3; 8 nucleotides match TRBD2. Trimming took 1 base from V and 7 from J; bases not matched to a gene: 4. CDR3 length: 13 amino acids. CDR1 and CDR2 from the germline V gene are GTSNPN and SVGIG (reference sequence). The CDR3 here is CAWSGSGGYTQYF. CDR3 bases read: TGTGCCTGGAGTGGAAGCGGGGGATATACG.

About this clone: The read comes to an end 3 residues before the CDR3 does, leaving the germline J gene to fill in the end. The chain uses TRBV10-3 and TRBJ2-3, with 14 bases aligning to TRBD2. The germline gives CDR1 ENHRY, CDR2 SYGVKD. V was clipped by 3 bases and J by 4 bases; unmatched bases: 6. The CDR3 runs to 17 residues. The CDR3 bases that were read are TGTGCCATCAGTGATCCGGGACTAGCGGGGGTTTCAGATACG. This translates into CAISDPGLAGVSDT. The full CDR3 protein reads CAISDPGLAGVSDTQYF.